The entry that follows covers one TCR beta chain sequence. Its binding antigen is unknown. No clone much larger than this one lies a single base away; base qualities are absent. For sequencing of the TCRbeta CDR3 region, genomic DNA was extracted from the sorted cells. The immunoSEQ Assay was used to sequence the TCRbeta CDR3 regions. TCRdb took over this immuneACCESS table, retaining in-frame rearrangements with V and J assigned. Such tables are incomplete; in checked studies, under half of the missing clones stem from an unresolved V gene, and the remainder is unexplained. A total of roughly 93,000 clones appear in this sample, about 80% of them only once. The ten largest make up 5.8% of the sample. Patients with a history of autoimmune disease or receiving systemic immunosuppression were excluded from the trial. Peripheral blood for TCR sequencing was collected from all dose cohorts at baseline, on cycle 4 day 1, and on cycle 7 day 1. The samples were drawn from a first-in-human, open-label, multicenter phase I dose-escalation trial of ivuxolimab. The trial enrolled adults with locally advanced or metastatic head and neck squamous cell, hepatocellular, melanoma or renal cell carcinoma. Before TCR sequencing, CD4+ T cells and CD8+ T cells were sorted from peripheral blood as separate populations.

The record originates from a study of OX40 agonist ivuxolimab in advanced cancers. Regarding the study in general: Ivuxolimab was an agonistic, fully human IgG2 monoclonal antibody directed against OX40 (CD134), a costimulatory receptor. Intravenous ivuxolimab was administered to patients every 2 weeks at six dose levels: 0.01, 0.1, 0.3, 1.5, 3 and 10 mg/kg. Prior anti-PD-1, anti-PD-L1 or anti-CTLA-4 therapy was permitted, and roughly two fifths of dose-escalation patients had received checkpoint inhibitors. The monotherapy dose-escalation portion (N of about 52 patients) of the phase I ivuxolimab trial is reported in the paper. Of the 50 or so patients in dose escalation, approximately 20 had hepatocellular carcinoma, some 15 had melanoma, 9 had renal cell carcinoma and 9 had head and neck cancer. Partial responses occurred in three dose-escalation patients, of whom one had hepatocellular carcinoma and two had cutaneous melanoma. In the dose-escalation cohort, over 65% of patients were male, and the mean age was around 60 years, with a range of roughly 20 to 80. Peripheral TCRbeta sequencing was intended to test whether TCR sequence diversity was altered and clonal T-cell expansion was caused by ivuxolimab. Results the study describes overall, beyond this receptor: The antigen specificity of the peripheral T cells that underwent clonal expansion was not determined. Low levels of normalized T-cell clonal expansion were also seen in some nonresponding patients. After ivuxolimab, expanded clones were on average more numerous among CD8+ T cells than among CD4+ T cells. At doses of 0.1 to 3.0 mg/kg, clonal expansion of both CD4+ and CD8+ T cells in blood was seen between baseline and week 6. In the 0.1-3.0 mg/kg groups, partial responders had among the lowest normalized peripheral clonal expansion, particularly in CD8+ T cells.

There are 12 amino acids in the CDR3, from cysteine to phenylalanine inclusive. Only the CDR3 portion is preserved as DNA: 36 bases, with reading frame beginning at the first base. Sequences SQVTM (CDR1) and ANQGSEA (CDR2) are obtained from the germline V gene. The origin of this receptor is an adult with an advanced solid tumor such as melanoma, head and neck, liver or kidney cancer. In this chain, TRBV29-1 is recombined with TRBJ2-5; a weak D assignment points to TRBD1 (6 bases agree). Near its end, the DNA agrees better with TRBJ2-7, so the J call may be wrong. Sequenced material: CD4+ or CD8+ T cells sorted from blood, taken in a trial of the OX40 agonist ivuxolimab. This receptor has the CDR3 CSVDGQGNEQYF. The bases read TGCAGCGTTGATGGGCAGGGGAACGAGCAGTACTTC.